What follows are 8 T cell receptor beta chains derived from one specimen sequenced in a study of beta chain features in type 1 diabetes. Since all of the isolated RNA was reverse transcribed, expressed TCRB transcripts were what got sequenced. TCRdb keeps only in-frame clones here, not all; method: immunoSEQ multiplex PCR. The sample yields 400,000 to 600,000 clones, 25% to 35% seen once. The sequenced sample was naive CD4+ T cells from blood. The receptor source for this set is a man between 18 and 29 years old in good health.

Regarding this clone: Other DNA sequences in this sample translate to the same CDR3. V usage is TRBV7-9 and J usage is TRBJ2-3; D uncertain. Per the germline V gene, CDR1 is SEHNR and CDR2 is FQNEAQ (reference sequence). The CDR3 length is 10 residues. Trimming shortened V by 5 bases and J by 6 bases, and 3 bases separated the two germline ends. CDR3 in amino acids: CASSRDTQYF. CDR3 nucleotides: TGTGCCAGCAGCAGGGATACGCAGTATTTT.

This clone was seen more than once but under ten times. The chain employs TRBV9 and TRBJ2-5, with D tentatively TRBD2 (6 bases). Germline CDR1 SGDLS, CDR2 YYNGEE. Between the trimmed V and J ends, which lost 4 bases and 5 bases, there was a span of 18 bases. The CDR3 runs to 15 residues. The CDR3 region has the DNA TGTGCCAGCAGCAGGAACACCCAGAGCGGGGAGACCCAGTACTTC. Translating it yields CASSRNTQSGETQYF. Drawing the rest from reference TRBV9 and TRBJ2-5, the complete variable domain is DSGVTQTPKHLITATGQRVTLRCSPRSGDLSVYWYQQSLDQGLQFLIQYYNGEERAKGNILERFSAQQFPDLHSELNLSSLELGDSALYFCASSRNTQSGETQYFGPGTRLLVL.

This chain uses TRBV21-1 with TRBJ2-3; the D call TRBD1 from the table was never checked on the DNA. TRBV21-1 is a recognized pseudogene. The CDR3 loop spans 18 amino acids. The CDR3 sequence is CASSKADEETGGTDTQYF. In DNA, the CDR3 is TGTGCCAGCAGCAAAGCGGACGAGGAGACAGGGGGCACAGATACGCAGTATTTT.

This clone was seen a handful of times. The CDR3 here is CASSSGQGPYEQYF. Written as DNA, the CDR3 is TGTGCCAGCAGTTCGGGACAGGGACCCTACGAGCAGTACTTC. V usage is TRBV28 and J usage is TRBJ2-7, with 9 positions matching TRBD1. V trimming: 4 bases; J trimming: 2 bases; junction bases outside the gene matches: 3. CDR3 size: 14 residues. CDR1 MDHEN and CDR2 SYDVKM come from the germline V gene.

The chain uses TRBV29-1 and TRBJ1-1; 10 bases agree with TRBD1. Trimming took 4 bases from V and 6 from J; bases not matched to a gene: 8. This CDR3 has 14 residues. Germline V gene sequence: CDR1 SQVTM, CDR2 ANQGSEA. As DNA, the CDR3 is TGCAGCGTTGCTCGGGACAGGGGAGTCCCTGAAGCTTTCTTT. It yields the protein CSVARDRGVPEAFF.

The rearrangement joins TRBV4-1 to TRBJ1-5, with D uncertain. This CDR3 contains 15 residues. From germline, CDR1 is MGHRA and CDR2 YSYEKL. Between the trimmed V and J ends, which lost 0 bases and 2 bases, there was a span of 8 bases. The chain's CDR3 is CASSQDLVRNQPQHF. The CDR3 nucleotides read TGCGCCAGCAGCCAAGATCTCGTCCGCAATCAGCCCCAGCATTTT.

This sequence joins TRBV5-1 and TRBJ2-1, with D hard to call. Germline loops: CDR1 SGHRS, CDR2 YFSETQ. CDR3 length equals 12 residues. V was trimmed by 0 bases and J by 15 bases, leaving 13 bases between them. CDR3 loop: CASSLEDSKGFF. For the CDR3, the DNA is TGCGCCAGCAGCTTGGAAGACTCCAAGGGGTTCTTC.

This clone was counted a few times. The chain combines TRBV30 with TRBJ2-7; 8 nucleotides line up with TRBD2. From germline, CDR1 is GTSNPN and CDR2 SVGIG (reference sequence). V was clipped by 1 base and J by 5 bases; unmatched bases: 4. The CDR3 length is 13 residues. Here the CDR3 reads CAWSAAGADEQYF. In DNA form, the CDR3 reads TGTGCCTGGAGTGCAGCGGGAGCGGACGAGCAGTACTTC.